These 17 T cell receptor beta chains were all obtained from the same sample, sequenced in a study of cytomegalovirus exposure and HLA in healthy donors. The primer mix had 60 Vbeta and 13 Jbeta primers. TCRdb keeps only in-frame clones here, not all; method: immunoSEQ multiplex PCR. In the table there are 150,000 to 200,000 clones, 80% of which are singletons. Sequencing was performed on PBMCs. These receptors were obtained from a man younger than 35 in good health and CMV-seropositive.

V is TRBV4-3 and J is TRBJ2-3; 7 nucleotides agree with TRBD1. Per the germline V gene, CDR1 is LGHNA and CDR2 is YSLEER. This CDR3 contains 15 residues. V gave up 6 bases and J gave up 10 bases; unmatched junction bases: 16. The CDR3 bases are TGCGCCAGCAGGCCAAGTTTAGTGTTGGGACAGTCGCAGTATTTT. This translates into CASRPSLVLGQSQYF.

Comment on this clone: The sample has other DNA sequences that encode this CDR3 too. The CDR3, as DNA: TGCAGCGTTGAAGATCCCACTAGCGGGAACTACGAGCAGTACTTC. Translated: CSVEDPTSGNYEQYF. The genes are TRBV29-1 and TRBJ2-7, with 10 bases lining up with TRBD2. With V trimmed by 0 bases and J by 3 bases, 5 bases remained unmatched. Germline loops: CDR1 SQVTM, CDR2 ANQGSEA. This CDR3 comprises 15 residues.

The DNA for the CDR3 is TGCGCCAGCAGCCATCCTCTAGCGGGTATAGACACCGGGGAGCTGTTTTTT. This translates into CASSHPLAGIDTGELFF. The chain joins TRBV4-1 to TRBJ2-2; 8 bases agree with TRBD2. The germline V gene has CDR1 MGHRA and CDR2 YSYEKL. The V and J ends lost 3 bases and 3 bases, in that order; junction bases with no gene match: 9. The CDR3 has 17 residues.

The chain couples TRBV28 to TRBJ1-2, with 7 nucleotides matching TRBD1. Germline V gene sequence: CDR1 MDHEN, CDR2 SYDVKM. The junction had 7 bases not matched to a gene; V was cut back by 4 bases and J by 5 bases. CDR3 length: 14 residues. The CDR3 sequence is CASSSPRQGYGYTF. The CDR3 DNA follows: TGTGCCAGCAGTTCCCCTCGACAGGGATATGGCTACACCTTC.

V is TRBV7-9 and J is TRBJ2-7; tentative D call: TRBD1 (5 bases). Germline CDR1 SEHNR, CDR2 FQNEAQ (reference sequence). The CDR3 totals 15 residues. Trimming stripped 3 bases from V and 1 base from J, with 13 bases between. CDR3 sequence reads: CASSFIQGGSYEQYF. CDR3 bases: TGTGCCAGCAGCTTTATCCAGGGCGGTTCCTACGAGCAGTACTTC.

The rearrangement links TRBV10-3 to TRBJ1-1; 10 positions agree with TRBD1. The length of the CDR3 is 14 residues. The junction had 8 bases not matched to a gene; V was cut back by 8 bases and J by 5 bases. The germline V gene encodes CDR1 ENHRY and CDR2 SYGVKD. The CDR3 DNA reads as TGTGCCATCGGATCCGGGACAGGGGAAACTGAAGCTTTCTTT. The encoded protein is CAIGSGTGETEAFF.

The chain uses TRBV7-9 and TRBJ2-2; 9 bases map to TRBD2. V lost 3 bases to trimming and J lost 4 bases; unmatched junction nucleotides: 6. CDR1 and CDR2 from the germline V gene are SEHNR and FQNEAQ (reference sequence). The CDR3 has 16 residues. CDR3 protein: CASSFREREATGELFF. CDR3 in DNA: TGTGCCAGCAGCTTTAGGGAGCGGGAGGCCACCGGGGAGCTGTTTTTT.

DNA of the CDR3: TGTGCCAGCAGCTCCCTCAGCGGGACCACCCTTTACGAGCAGTACTTC. Translation gives CASSSLSGTTLYEQYF. The chain is built from TRBV7-9 and TRBJ2-7; the match to TRBD2 covers 7 bases. Germline CDR1 is SEHNR and CDR2 is FQNEAQ (reference sequence). The V and J ends lost 4 bases and 4 bases, in that order; junction bases with no gene match: 13. The CDR3 has 16 residues.

This clone occurred a few times. This chain links TRBV15 with TRBJ1-2, with D uncertain. V lost 8 bases to trimming and J lost 6 bases, with 13 bases between them. The CDR3 has 12 amino acids. Per the germline V gene, CDR1 is LNHNV and CDR2 is YYDKDF (reference sequence). CDR3 amino acids: CATSSGSDGYTF. The CDR3 coding sequence is TGTGCCACCTCTTCTGGTAGCGATGGCTACACCTTC.

The chain carries TRBV7-9 and TRBJ2-3; 9 bases line up with TRBD1. CDR1 is SEHNR and CDR2 is FQNEAQ in the germline V gene (reference sequence). The CDR3 is 17 amino acids. After removal of 5 bases from V and 4 bases from J, the junction contained 13 bases not matched to a gene. For the CDR3, the DNA is TGTGCCAGCAGCCCCTCCTACGACAGGGGGAGGCCAGATACGCAGTATTTT. Its protein is CASSPSYDRGRPDTQYF.

The V and J genes are TRBV7-2 and TRBJ2-5, with D perhaps TRBD1 (5 bases). The germline CDR1 and CDR2 sequences are SGHTA and FQGNSA. The length of the CDR3 is 16 residues. The V end was cut by 1 base, the J end by 0 bases, with 12 bases between. The DNA of the CDR3 is TGTGCCAGCAGCTTAGTAGGGGCCCGGGACCAAGAGACCCAGTACTTC. Translated: CASSLVGARDQETQYF.

The CDR3 coding sequence is TGTGCCAGCAGCCCTAATCAGGGGTGGACTGAAGCTTTCTTT. This sequence encodes CASSPNQGWTEAFF. The V gene is TRBV5-4, the J gene TRBJ1-1; perhaps TRBD1 as D (6 bases). Trimming cost V 4 bases and J 5 bases, with 15 bases left between them. Germline values: CDR1 SGHNT, CDR2 YYREEE (reference sequence). The CDR3 sequence is 14 residues long.

Worth noting for this clone: Other DNA sequences within the sample encode an identical CDR3. The J gene is TRBJ2-7, the V gene TRBV5-1; D might be TRBD2 (7 bases). Germline CDR1 SGHRS, CDR2 YFSETQ. With 4 bases removed from V and 1 base from J, the gap between germline ends came to 15 bases. The CDR3 is 15 residues long. CDR3 DNA: TGCGCCAGCAGCCCATGGGGGGGCACGTCCTACGAGCAGTACTTC. Translating it yields CASSPWGGTSYEQYF.

With respect to this clone: Different DNA sequences within this sample yield the same CDR3. The chain has TRBV5-6 and TRBJ2-1, with TRBD2 matching over 11 bases. The CDR3 runs to 14 residues. Germline assignment: CDR1 SGHDT and CDR2 YYEEEE. The ends lost 5 bases at V and 7 bases at J; junction bases unmatched: 5. Here the CDR3 DNA reads TGTGCCAGCAGTGTAGCGGGAGGGTCGAATGAGCAGTTCTTC. It encodes CASSVAGGSNEQFF. Complete variable domain (other parts from reference TRBV5-6 and TRBJ2-1): DAGVTQSPTHLIKTRGQQVTLRCSPKSGHDTVSWYQQALGQGPQFIFQYYEEEERQRGNFPDRFSGHQFPNYSSELNVNALLLGDSALYLCASSVAGGSNEQFFGPGTRLTVL.

J is TRBJ2-1 and V is TRBV10-1, with TRBD2 identical over 7 bases. CDR1 and CDR2 from the germline V gene are WNHNN and SYGVQD (reference sequence). The CDR3 sequence is 15 residues long. Trimming removed 3 bases from V and 7 bases from J; junction bases left unmatched: 9. CDR3 DNA: TGCGCCAGCAGTGAATCGGGGGAGGGCCTGAATGAGCAGTTCTTC. This encodes CASSESGEGLNEQFF.

This chain joins TRBV5-6 and TRBJ2-1; tentatively, D is TRBD1 (6 bases). Trimming cost V 4 bases and J 4 bases, with 15 bases left between them. This CDR3 is 15 amino acids long. Germline V gene sequence: CDR1 SGHDT, CDR2 YYEEEE. CDR3 sequence reads: CASSARGPPYNEQFF. CDR3 DNA: TGTGCCAGCAGCGCCAGGGGACCCCCATACAATGAGCAGTTCTTC.

The genes are TRBV5-6 and TRBJ1-3; D is perhaps TRBD1 (6 bases). CDR1 and CDR2 (germline): SGHDT, YYEEEE. V was trimmed by 3 bases and J by 0 bases, leaving 19 bases between them. There are 18 residues in the CDR3. The CDR3 sequence: CASSSWVPTGYSGNTIYF. The DNA of the CDR3 is TGTGCCAGCAGCTCCTGGGTGCCTACAGGGTACTCTGGAAACACCATATATTTT.